This T cell receptor (beta chain) was captured in a study of T cell repertoires in cytomegalovirus infection. The CDR3 covers 18 residues. V lost 1 base, J lost 1 base, and 17 bases lay in between. In germline, CDR1 is MNHGY, CDR2 SAAAGT. This clonotype was recorded once. The target antigen is unknown. From the reads, TCRdb called clonotypes with MiXCR, one entry per CDR3 protein. This table holds 7,700 or so distinct CDR3 sequences, under 55% found once. The rearrangement uses TRBV6-8 and TRBJ1-3, with TRBD1 as a possible D gene (5 bases). The sequence came from a human donor in good health (CMV status not recorded). Some clones in this sample may be carry-over from other donors' samples. Sequencing was carried out using PBMCs, sequenced either directly or after in vitro stimulation (not recorded which). CDR3 in amino acids: CASSYCWPQRGSGNTIYF. DNA of the CDR3: TGTGCCAGCAGTTACTGTTGGCCGCAGCGGGGGTCTGGAAACACCATATATTTT.